This T cell receptor (beta chain) was retrieved from a study of cytomegalovirus exposure and HLA in healthy donors. Overall study findings and caveats: Across all donors, roughly uniform sequencing depth was an assumption of the presence/absence analyses. Many donors carried some public TCRs, although rarity characterized most TCR sequences. A list of 164 TCR beta chains associated with cytomegalovirus was given.

Primers included in the PCR were 60 Vbeta and 13 Jbeta primers. The protocol was immunoSEQ multiplex PCR, while the TCRdb copy is restricted to in-frame clones and leaves out a portion. Of some 150,000 clones in the sample, nearly 80% were seen once. Notes on this clone: Its cognate antigen is unknown.

V lost 1 base to trimming and J lost 2 bases, with 12 bases between them. Germline V lookup: CDR1 SGHTA, CDR2 FQGNSA. The CDR3 length is 15 residues. The sequencing input was PBMCs. J is TRBJ2-7 and V is TRBV7-2, with a tentative D call TRBD1 (5 bases). The clonotype originates from a male donor in good health and CMV-seronegative. CDR3 DNA: TGTGCCAGCAGCTTAGTTACAGGCCAGACCTACGAGCAGTACTTC. Translating gives CASSLVTGQTYEQYF.